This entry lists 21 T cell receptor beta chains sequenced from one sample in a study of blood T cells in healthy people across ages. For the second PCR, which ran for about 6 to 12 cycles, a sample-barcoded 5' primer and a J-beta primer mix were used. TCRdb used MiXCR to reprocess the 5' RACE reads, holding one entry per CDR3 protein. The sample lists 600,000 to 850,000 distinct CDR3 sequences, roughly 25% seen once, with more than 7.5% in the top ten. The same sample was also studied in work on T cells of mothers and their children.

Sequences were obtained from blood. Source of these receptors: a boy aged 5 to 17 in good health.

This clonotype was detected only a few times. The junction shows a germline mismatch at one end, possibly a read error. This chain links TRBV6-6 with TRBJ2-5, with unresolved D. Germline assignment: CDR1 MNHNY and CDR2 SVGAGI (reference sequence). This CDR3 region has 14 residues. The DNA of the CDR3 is TGTGCCAGCAGTTACGGGCCGGCACAAGGGACCCAGTACTTC. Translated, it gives CASSYGPAQGTQYF.

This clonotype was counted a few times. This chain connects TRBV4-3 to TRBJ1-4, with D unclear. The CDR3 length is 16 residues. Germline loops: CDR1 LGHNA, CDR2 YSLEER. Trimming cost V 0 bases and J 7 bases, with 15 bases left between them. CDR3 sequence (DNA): TGCGCCAGCAGCCAAGATGGGCCGGGAGCAGGTGAAAAACTGTTTTTT. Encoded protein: CASSQDGPGAGEKLFF.

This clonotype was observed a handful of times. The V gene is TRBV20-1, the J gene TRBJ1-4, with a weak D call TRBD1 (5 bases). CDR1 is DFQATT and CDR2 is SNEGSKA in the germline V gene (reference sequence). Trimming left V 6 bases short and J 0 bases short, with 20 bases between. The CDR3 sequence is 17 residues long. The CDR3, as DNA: TGCAGTGCCTACCGGACACTCGGTGGGACAACTAATGAAAAACTGTTTTTT. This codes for CSAYRTLGGTTNEKLFF.

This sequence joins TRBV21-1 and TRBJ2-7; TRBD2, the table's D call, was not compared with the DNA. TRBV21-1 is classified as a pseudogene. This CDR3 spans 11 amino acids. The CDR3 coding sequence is TGTGCCAGCAGCAAAGGATTGGCGTGGGGAGTC. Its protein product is CASSKGLAWGV.

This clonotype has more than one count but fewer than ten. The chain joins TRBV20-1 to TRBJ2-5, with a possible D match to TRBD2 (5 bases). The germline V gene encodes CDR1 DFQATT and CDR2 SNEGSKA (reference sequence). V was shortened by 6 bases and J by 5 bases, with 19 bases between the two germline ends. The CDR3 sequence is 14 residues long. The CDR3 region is CSAGAVGALETQYF. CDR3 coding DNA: TGCAGTGCGGGAGCGGTAGGTGCGCTGGAGACCCAGTACTTC.

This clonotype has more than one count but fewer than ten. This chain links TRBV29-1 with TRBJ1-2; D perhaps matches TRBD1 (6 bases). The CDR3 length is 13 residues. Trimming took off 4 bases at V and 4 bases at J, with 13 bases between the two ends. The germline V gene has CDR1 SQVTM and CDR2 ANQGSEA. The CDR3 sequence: CSVVRTESYGYTF. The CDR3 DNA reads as TGCAGCGTTGTTCGGACAGAATCCTATGGCTACACCTTC.

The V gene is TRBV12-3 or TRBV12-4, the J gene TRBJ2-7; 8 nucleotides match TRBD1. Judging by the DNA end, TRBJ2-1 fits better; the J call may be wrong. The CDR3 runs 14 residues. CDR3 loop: CASVVRGLLNEQFF. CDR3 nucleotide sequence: TGTGCCAGCGTTGTCAGGGGGCTGCTCAATGAGCAGTTCTTC.

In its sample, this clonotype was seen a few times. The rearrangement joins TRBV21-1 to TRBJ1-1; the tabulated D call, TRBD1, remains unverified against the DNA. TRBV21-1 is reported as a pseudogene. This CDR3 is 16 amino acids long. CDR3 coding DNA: TGTGCCAGAACTCCGGGGCAGGGGGAATGGAACACTGAAGCTTTCTTT. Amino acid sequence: CARTPGQGEWNTEAFF.

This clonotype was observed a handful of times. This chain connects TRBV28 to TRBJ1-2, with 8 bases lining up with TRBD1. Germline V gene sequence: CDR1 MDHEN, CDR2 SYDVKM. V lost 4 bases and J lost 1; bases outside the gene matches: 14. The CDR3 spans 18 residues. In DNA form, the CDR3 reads TGTGCCAGCAGTTCGGGGTTCGGGCAGGGGGCAGTTAACTATGGCTACACCTTC. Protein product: CASSSGFGQGAVNYGYTF.

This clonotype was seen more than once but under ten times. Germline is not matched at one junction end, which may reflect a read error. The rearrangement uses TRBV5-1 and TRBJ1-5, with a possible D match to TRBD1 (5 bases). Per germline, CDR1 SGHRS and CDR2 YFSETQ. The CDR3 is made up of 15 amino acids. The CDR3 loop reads CASGLDGTSNQPQHF. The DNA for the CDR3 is TGCGCCAGCGGCTTGGATGGGACTAGCAATCAGCCCCAGCATTTT.

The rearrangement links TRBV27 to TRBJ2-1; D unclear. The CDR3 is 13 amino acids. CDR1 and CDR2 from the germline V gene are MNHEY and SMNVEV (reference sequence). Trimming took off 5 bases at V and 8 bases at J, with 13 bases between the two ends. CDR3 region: CASSTRASDEQFF. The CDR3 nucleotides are TGTGCCAGCAGTACAAGGGCTTCGGATGAGCAGTTCTTC.

The CDR3, as DNA: TGTGCCAGCAGCTCCGAACGGCTAGCGGACTTCACAGATACGCAGTATTTT. Translated: CASSSERLADFTDTQYF. V gene TRBV7-3 combines with J gene TRBJ2-3; 7 bases fit TRBD2. This CDR3 is 17 amino acids long. The V segment lost 4 bases and the J segment 2 bases; nucleotides outside the gene matches: 12. CDR1 and CDR2 from the germline V gene are SGHTA and FQGTGA.

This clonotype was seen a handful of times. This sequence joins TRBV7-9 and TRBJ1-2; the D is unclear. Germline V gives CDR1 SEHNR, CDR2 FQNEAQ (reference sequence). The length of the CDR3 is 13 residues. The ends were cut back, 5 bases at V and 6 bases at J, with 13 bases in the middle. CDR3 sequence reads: CASSQTVRNGYTF. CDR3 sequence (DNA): TGTGCCAGCAGCCAAACGGTACGGAATGGCTACACCTTC. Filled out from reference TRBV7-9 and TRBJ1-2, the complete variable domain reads DTGVSQNPRHKITKRGQNVTFRCDPISEHNRLYWYRQTLGQGPEFLTYFQNEAQLEKSRLLSDRFSAERPKGSFSTLEIQRTEQGDSAMYLCASSQTVRNGYTFGSGTRLTVV.

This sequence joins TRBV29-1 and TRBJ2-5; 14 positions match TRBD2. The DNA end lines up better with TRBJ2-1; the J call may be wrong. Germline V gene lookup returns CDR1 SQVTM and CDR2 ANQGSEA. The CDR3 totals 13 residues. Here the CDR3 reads CSAPGLAGVEQFF. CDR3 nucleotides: TGCAGCGCCCCGGGACTAGCGGGAGTGGAGCAGTTCTTC.

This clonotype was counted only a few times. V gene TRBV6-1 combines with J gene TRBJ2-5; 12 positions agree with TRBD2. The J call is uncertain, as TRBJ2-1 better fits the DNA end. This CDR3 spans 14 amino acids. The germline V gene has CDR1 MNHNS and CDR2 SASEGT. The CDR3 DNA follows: TGTGCCAGCAGCCGACTAGCGGGAGTTCAGGAGCAGTTCTTC. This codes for CASSRLAGVQEQFF.

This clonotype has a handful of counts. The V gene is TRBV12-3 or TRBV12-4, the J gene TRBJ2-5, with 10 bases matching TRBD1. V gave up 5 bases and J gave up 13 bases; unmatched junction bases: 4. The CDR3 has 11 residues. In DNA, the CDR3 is TGTGCCAGCAGTGGGGGACAGGGGCTGTACTTC. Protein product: CASSGGQGLYF.

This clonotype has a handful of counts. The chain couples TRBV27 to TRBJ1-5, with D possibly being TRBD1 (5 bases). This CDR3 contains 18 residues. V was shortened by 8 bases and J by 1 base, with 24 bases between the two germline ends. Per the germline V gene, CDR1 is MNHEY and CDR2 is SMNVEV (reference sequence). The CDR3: CASPIVGRAIESNQPQHF. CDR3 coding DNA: TGTGCCAGCCCTATCGTGGGCAGGGCCATCGAAAGCAATCAGCCCCAGCATTTT.

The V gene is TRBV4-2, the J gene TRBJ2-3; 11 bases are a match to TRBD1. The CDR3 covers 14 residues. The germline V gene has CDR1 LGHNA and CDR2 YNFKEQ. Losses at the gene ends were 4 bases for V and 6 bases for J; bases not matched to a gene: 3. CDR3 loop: CASSRRDRGDTQYF. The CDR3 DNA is TGTGCCAGCAGCCGCAGGGACAGGGGGGATACGCAGTATTTT.

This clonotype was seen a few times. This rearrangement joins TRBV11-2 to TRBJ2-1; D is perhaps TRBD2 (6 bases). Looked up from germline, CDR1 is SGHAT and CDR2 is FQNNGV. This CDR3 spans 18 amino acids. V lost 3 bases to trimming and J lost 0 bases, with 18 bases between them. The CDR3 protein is CASSFRDSDFSSYNEQFF. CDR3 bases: TGTGCCAGCAGCTTCCGGGACTCAGATTTTAGCTCCTACAATGAGCAGTTCTTC. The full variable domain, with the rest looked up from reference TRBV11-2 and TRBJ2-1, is EAGVAQSPRYKIIEKRQSVAFWCNPISGHATLYWYQQILGQGPKLLIQFQNNGVVDDSQLPKDRFSAERLKGVDSTLKIQPAKLEDSAVYLCASSFRDSDFSSYNEQFFGPGTRLTVL.

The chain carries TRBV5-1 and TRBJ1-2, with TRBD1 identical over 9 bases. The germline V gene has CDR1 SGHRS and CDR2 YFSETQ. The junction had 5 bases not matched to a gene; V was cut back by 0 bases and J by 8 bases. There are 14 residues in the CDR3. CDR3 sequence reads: CASSLEDRGDGYTF. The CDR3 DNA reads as TGCGCCAGCAGCTTGGAGGACAGGGGAGACGGCTACACCTTC.

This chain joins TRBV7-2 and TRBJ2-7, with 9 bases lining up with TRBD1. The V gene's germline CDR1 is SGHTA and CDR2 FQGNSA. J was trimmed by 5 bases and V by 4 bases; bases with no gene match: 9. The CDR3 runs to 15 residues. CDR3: CASSSQLGQGHEQYF. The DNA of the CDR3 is TGTGCCAGCAGCTCACAACTGGGACAGGGCCACGAGCAGTACTTC.